This TCR beta chain was recorded in a study of blood T cell repertoires in COVID-19. Study-level background: COVID-19 samples from acute and convalescent phases originated in the United States, Italy and Spain.

In the authors' methods: Amplification from reference gene primers served as the basis for estimated nucleated cell counts. The method was immunoSEQ multiplex PCR; TCRdb's version includes in-frame clones alone and lacks a portion of them. V and J calls and clone size follow that table, whereas D and trimming were derived from the DNA. The data contain 360,000 or so clones, roughly 90% of them singletons. V lost 8 bases to trimming and J lost 7 bases, with 20 bases between them. The CDR3 sequence is 14 residues long. The germline V gene has CDR1 MDHEN and CDR2 SYDVKM. The TCR originated in a woman in her sixties or seventies with COVID-19, enrolled during active disease. The specimen sequenced was peripheral blood. The V and J genes are TRBV28 and TRBJ1-1; D perhaps matches TRBD1 (5 bases). The CDR3 sequence is CASLSQGVGYEAFF. In DNA, the CDR3 is TGTGCCAGCCTCTCCCAAGGGGTGGGGTATGAAGCTTTCTTT.